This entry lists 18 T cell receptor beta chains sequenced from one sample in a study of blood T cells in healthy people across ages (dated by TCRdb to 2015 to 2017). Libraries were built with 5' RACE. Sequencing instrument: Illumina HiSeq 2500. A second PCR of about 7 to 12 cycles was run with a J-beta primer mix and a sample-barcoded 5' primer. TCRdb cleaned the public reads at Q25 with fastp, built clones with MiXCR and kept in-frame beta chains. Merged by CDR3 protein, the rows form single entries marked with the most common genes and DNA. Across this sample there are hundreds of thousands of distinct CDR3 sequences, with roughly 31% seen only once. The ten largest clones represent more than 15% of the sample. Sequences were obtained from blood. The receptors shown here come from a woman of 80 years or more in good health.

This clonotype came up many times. The CDR3 sequence: CASSIVTTGVRTDTQYF. CDR3 DNA: TGTGCCAGTAGTATAGTCACCACAGGGGTCAGGACAGATACGCAGTATTTT. This chain connects TRBV19 to TRBJ2-3; 7 nucleotides line up with TRBD1. This CDR3 has 17 residues. J gave up 3 bases and V 1 base, and 10 bases lay outside the gene matches. CDR1 is LNHDA, CDR2 SQIVND, per germline (reference sequence). The whole variable domain, remainder taken from reference TRBV19 and TRBJ2-3, is DGGITQSPKYLFRKEGQNVTLSCEQNLNHDAMYWYRQDPGQGLRLIYYSQIVNDFQKGDIAEGYSVSREKKESFPLTVTSAQKNPTAFYLCASSIVTTGVRTDTQYFGPGTRLTVL.

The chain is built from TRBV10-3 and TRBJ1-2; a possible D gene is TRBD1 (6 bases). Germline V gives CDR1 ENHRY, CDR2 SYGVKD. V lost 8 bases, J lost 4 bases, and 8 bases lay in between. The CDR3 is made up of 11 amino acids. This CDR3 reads CAIGGGYGYTF. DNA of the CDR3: TGTGCCATCGGAGGGGGCTATGGCTACACCTTC.

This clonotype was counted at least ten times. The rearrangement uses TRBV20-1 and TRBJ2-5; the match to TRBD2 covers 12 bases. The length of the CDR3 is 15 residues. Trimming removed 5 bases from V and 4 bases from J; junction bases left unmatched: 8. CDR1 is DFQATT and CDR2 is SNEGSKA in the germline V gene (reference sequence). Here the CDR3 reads CSAPSLAGGRETQYF. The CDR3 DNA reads TGCAGTGCTCCCTCCCTAGCGGGGGGGCGAGAGACCCAGTACTTC.

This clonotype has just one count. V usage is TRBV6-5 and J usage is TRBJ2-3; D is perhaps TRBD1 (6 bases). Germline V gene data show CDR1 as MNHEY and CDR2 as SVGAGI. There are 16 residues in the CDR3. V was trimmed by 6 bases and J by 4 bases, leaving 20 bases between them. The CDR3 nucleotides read TGTGCCAGCAGGCCTTTCCAGGGGCTGTTCGCAGATACGCAGTATTTT. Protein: CASRPFQGLFADTQYF.

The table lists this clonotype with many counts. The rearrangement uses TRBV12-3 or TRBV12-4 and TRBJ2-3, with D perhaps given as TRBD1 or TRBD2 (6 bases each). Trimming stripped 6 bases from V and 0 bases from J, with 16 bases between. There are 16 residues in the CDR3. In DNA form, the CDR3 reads TGTGCCAGCAGCCCCATAGGGGGGACTAGCACAGATACGCAGTATTTT. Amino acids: CASSPIGGTSTDTQYF.

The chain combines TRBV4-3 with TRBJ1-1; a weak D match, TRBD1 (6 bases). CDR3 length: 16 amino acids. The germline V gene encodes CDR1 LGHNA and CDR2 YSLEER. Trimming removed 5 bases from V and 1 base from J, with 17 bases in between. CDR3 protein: CASSLVGAGENTEAFF. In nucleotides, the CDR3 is TGCGCCAGCAGCTTGGTTGGGGCAGGGGAGAACACTGAAGCTTTCTTT.

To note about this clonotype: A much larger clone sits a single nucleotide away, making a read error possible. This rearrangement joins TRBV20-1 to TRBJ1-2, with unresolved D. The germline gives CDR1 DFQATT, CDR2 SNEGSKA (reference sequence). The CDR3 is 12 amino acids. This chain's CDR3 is CRARPENYGYTF. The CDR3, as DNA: TGCAGGGCTAGGCCGGAGAACTATGGCTACACCTTC.

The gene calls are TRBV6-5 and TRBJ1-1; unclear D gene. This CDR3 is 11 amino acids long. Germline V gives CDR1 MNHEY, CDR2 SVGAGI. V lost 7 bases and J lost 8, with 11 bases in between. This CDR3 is CASIKHLEAFF. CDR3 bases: TGTGCCAGCATTAAACACTTGGAAGCTTTCTTT.

DNA for the CDR3: TGTGTCTGCAGCTTAGGGTTTTCGGAGACCCAGTACTTC. Protein sequence: CVCSLGFSETQYF. The rearrangement links TRBV11-2 to TRBJ2-5; no reliable D call. The CDR3 runs 13 residues. Looked up from germline, CDR1 is SGHAT and CDR2 is FQNNGV.

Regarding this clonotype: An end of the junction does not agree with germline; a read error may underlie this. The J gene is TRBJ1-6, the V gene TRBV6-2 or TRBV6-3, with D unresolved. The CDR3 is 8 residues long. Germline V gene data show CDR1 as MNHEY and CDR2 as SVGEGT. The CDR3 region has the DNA TGTGCCAGCAGTTACGGCGTCTGG. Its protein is CASSYGVW.

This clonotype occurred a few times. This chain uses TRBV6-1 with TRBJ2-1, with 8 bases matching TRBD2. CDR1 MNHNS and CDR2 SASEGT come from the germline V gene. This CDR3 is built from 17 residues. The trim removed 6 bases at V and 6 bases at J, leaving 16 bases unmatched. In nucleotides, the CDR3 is TGTGCCAGCAGCTCCACCCTCCAGCGGGGGACCCCCAATGAGCAGTTCTTC. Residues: CASSSTLQRGTPNEQFF.

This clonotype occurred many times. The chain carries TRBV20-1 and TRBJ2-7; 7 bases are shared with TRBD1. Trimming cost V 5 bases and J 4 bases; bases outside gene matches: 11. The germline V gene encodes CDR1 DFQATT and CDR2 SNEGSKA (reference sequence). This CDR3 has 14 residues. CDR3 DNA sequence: TGCAGTGCTGAGATAAGACAGGGAACGTACGAGCAGTACTTC. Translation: CSAEIRQGTYEQYF.

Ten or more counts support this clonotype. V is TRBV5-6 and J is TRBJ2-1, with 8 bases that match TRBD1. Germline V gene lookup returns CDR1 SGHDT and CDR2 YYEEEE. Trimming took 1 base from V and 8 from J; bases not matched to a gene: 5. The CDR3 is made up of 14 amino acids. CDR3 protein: CASSLRQGAHEQFF. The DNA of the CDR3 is TGTGCCAGCAGCTTGCGGCAGGGGGCCCATGAGCAGTTCTTC.

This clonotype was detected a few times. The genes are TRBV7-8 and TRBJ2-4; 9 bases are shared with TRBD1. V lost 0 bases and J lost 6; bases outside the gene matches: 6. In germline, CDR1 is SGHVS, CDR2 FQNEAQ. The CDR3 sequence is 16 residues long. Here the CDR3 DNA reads TGTGCCAGCAGCTTAGCCGGTACAGGGGGCGGAAACATTCAGTACTTC. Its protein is CASSLAGTGGGNIQYF.

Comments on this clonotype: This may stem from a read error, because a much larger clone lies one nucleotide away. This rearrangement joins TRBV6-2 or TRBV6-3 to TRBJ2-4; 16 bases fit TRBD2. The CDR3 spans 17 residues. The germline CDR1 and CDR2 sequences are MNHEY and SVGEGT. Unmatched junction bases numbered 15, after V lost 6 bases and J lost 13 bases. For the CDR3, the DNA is TGTGCCAGCAGCCCGGGACTAGCGGGGGGGCGGCGGGATGAGCAGTACTTC. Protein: CASSPGLAGGRRDEQYF.

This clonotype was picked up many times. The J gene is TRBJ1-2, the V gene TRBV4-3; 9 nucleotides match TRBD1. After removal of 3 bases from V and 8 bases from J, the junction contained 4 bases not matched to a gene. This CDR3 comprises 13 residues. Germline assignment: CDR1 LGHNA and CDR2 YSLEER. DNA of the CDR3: TGCGCCAGCAGCCACCGACAGGGGGGAGGCTACACCTTC. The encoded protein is CASSHRQGGGYTF.

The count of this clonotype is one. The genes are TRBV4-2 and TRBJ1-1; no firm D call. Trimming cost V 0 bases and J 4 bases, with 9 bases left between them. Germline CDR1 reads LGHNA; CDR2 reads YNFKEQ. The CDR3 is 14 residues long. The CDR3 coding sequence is TGTGCCAGCAGCCAAGAACACGGAACCACTGAAGCTTTCTTT. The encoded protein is CASSQEHGTTEAFF.

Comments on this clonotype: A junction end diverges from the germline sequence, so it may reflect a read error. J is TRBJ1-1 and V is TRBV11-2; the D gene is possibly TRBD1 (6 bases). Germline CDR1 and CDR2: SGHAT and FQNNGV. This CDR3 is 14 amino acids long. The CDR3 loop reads CACSRDNRGTEAFF. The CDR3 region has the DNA TGTGCCTGCAGCCGGGACAACCGGGGCACTGAAGCTTTCTTT.